This T cell receptor beta chain was observed in a study of beta chain features in type 1 diabetes. Study-wide findings and caveats: All four CD4+ subsets from Type 1 diabetes patients carried moderately but significantly shorter TCRB CDR3s. With patients and controls alike, PCR might favor shorter templates to an equal degree.

Reverse transcription of all isolated RNA meant that expressed TCRB transcripts were sequenced. The repertoire was sequenced with immunoSEQ multiplex PCR; TCRdb's copy has only in-frame clones and lacks some. There are approximately 730,000 clones in the sample; about an eighth occur only once, and 0.02% to 0.025% lies in the top ten. This clone was detected a few times. Its cognate antigen is unknown. V was clipped by 0 bases and J by 7 bases, with 10 bases between them. The germline V gene encodes CDR1 KGHSH and CDR2 LQKENI. There are 14 residues in the CDR3. The sample was naive CD4+ T cells from blood. The TCR comes from a man aged 18-30 years with type 1 diabetes. The V and J genes are TRBV18 and TRBJ2-1; the D is unclear. The DNA for the CDR3 is TGTGCCAGCTCACCACCGAATATGGAAAATGAGCAGTTCTTC. The encoded protein is CASSPPNMENEQFF.